This entry is about one T cell receptor (beta chain). Its antigen remains unidentified. There are 16 residues in the CDR3. The junction had 12 bases not matched to a gene; V was cut back by 0 bases and J by 10 bases. Germline V lookup: CDR1 MNHNY, CDR2 SVGAGI (reference sequence). The sample is drawn from a study of cytomegalovirus exposure and HLA in healthy donors. The overall study: According to later analysis, the same platform produced the 110 or so validation and 666 first-cohort repertoires.

Study-wide findings and caveats: Overall, roughly 170 TCR beta chains were annotated as cytomegalovirus-associated. In vitro, three CMV-associated chains proved specific for CMV antigens.

Donors came from a validation cohort of some 110 subjects, distinct from the first 666-subject cohort. Generated by immunoSEQ multiplex PCR, the TCRdb table keeps only in-frame clones and is missing some. The sample includes over 200,000 clones, less than 95% of them seen just once. The sample comprised PBMCs. This sequence originates from a woman aged 25-40 years in good health and CMV-seronegative. The chain joins TRBV6-6 to TRBJ2-7, with 10 bases lining up with TRBD2. The CDR3 region has the DNA TGTGCCAGCAGTTACTCATCTAGCGGGAGCGCGGGGGAACAGTACTTC. Translation gives CASSYSSSGSAGEQYF.